The rows below give T cell receptor beta chains drawn from one sample of a study of cytomegalovirus exposure and HLA in healthy donors. Some clones are missing from TCRdb's copy, which holds only in-frame ones; the method was immunoSEQ multiplex PCR. The sample includes approximately 100,000 clones, 75% to 85% of them seen just once. The sequenced sample was PBMCs. The receptors derive from a man aged 18 to 30 in good health and CMV-seronegative. Each CDR3 is given with its conserved first and last residue. Fields, in order: V gene, clone size, D gene, J gene, CDR3 protein. The D gene is left open where the match is weak. The size field is filled for only some rows; it gives once, few, many or a size class.

>TRBV19|-|-|TRBJ1-1
CASTPGRVTEAFF
>TRBV6-5|-|-|TRBJ1-2
CASSYSRPFGYTF
>TRBV6-5|-|-|TRBJ2-1
CASSLRRGGINEQFF
>TRBV4-2|-|-|TRBJ2-3
CASSQDFRVSTDTQYF
>TRBV10-2|-|TRBD1|TRBJ2-1
CASSEGRTGVNEQFF
>TRBV29-1|-|-|TRBJ2-7
CSVKTGMTYEQYF
>TRBV4-2|-|TRBD1|TRBJ1-1
CASSQPPGQGNTEAFF
>TRBV9|-|-|TRBJ1-3
CASSPSGWGNTIYF
>TRBV5-1|-|TRBD2|TRBJ2-5
CASSLDRLAGGRETQYF
>TRBV7-9|-|-|TRBJ2-7
CASSLAGAEYYEQYF
>TRBV4-1|-|TRBD1|TRBJ1-2
CASSQGTGLPGYTF
>TRBV7-9|-|-|TRBJ1-1
CSSSPAEGTNTEAFF
>TRBV7-9|few|-|TRBJ1-2
CASSLVQEYGYTF
>TRBV11-2|-|-|TRBJ2-3
CASSSGWSTDTQYF
>TRBV6-5|few|TRBD1|TRBJ2-7
CASRFGTVYEQYF
>TRBV7-9|-|-|TRBJ1-6
CSSSLVLDSISPLHF
>TRBV7-8|-|TRBD1|TRBJ1-1
CASSSAPRQGQGTEAFF
>TRBV7-6|-|TRBD1|TRBJ1-1
CASSLSGTGPQNTEAFF
>TRBV5-6|-|TRBD1|TRBJ2-2
CASSLYRGANTGELFF
>TRBV5-4|-|-|TRBJ2-1
CASSSELVNEQFF
>TRBV19|once|-|TRBJ1-3
CASVTGPSGNTIYF
>TRBV4-1|-|-|TRBJ1-2
CVSSQDHRDYGYTF
>TRBV5-4|-|TRBD1|TRBJ2-5
CASSPGQGVETQYF
>TRBV25-1|-|TRBD1|TRBJ2-7
CASSEFYTGGMDEQYF
>TRBV29-1|-|TRBD1|TRBJ1-1
CSGANRGLTEAFF
>TRBV29-1|-|TRBD1|TRBJ2-7
CSVRTGAYEQYF
>TRBV5-6|-|-|TRBJ2-7
CASSLLKGITYEQYF
>TRBV6-6|-|-|TRBJ2-5
CASSSGETQYF
>TRBV13|-|TRBD2|TRBJ2-1
CASSFGLAVYNEQFF